This entry lists 27 T cell receptor beta chains sequenced from one sample in a study of cytomegalovirus exposure and HLA in healthy donors. Amplification used 60 Vbeta primers and 13 Jbeta primers. The assay was immunoSEQ multiplex PCR, and TCRdb's table has in-frame clones only and misses some. The table records some 130,000 clones, 65% to 75% of them present only once. The sequencing input was PBMCs. Receptors were obtained from a woman aged 50 to 60 in good health and CMV-seropositive.

The chain recombines TRBV6-1 with TRBJ2-3, with a weak D call TRBD2 (7 bases). CDR3 length: 17 residues. Germline V gene sequence: CDR1 MNHNS, CDR2 SASEGT. Trimming shortened V by 2 bases and J by 7 bases, and 22 bases separated the two germline ends. This CDR3 reads CASSERGTNRVRYTQYF. The CDR3 nucleotides are TGTGCCAGCAGTGAAAGGGGGACTAACCGGGTCCGCTATACGCAGTATTTT.

The chain has TRBV6-1 and TRBJ1-6; D is unclear. V was shortened by 7 bases and J by 0 bases, with 13 bases between the two germline ends. CDR3 length: 16 residues. Germline CDR1 is MNHNS and CDR2 is SASEGT. Here the CDR3 reads CASNERRPSYNSPLHF. The CDR3 coding sequence is TGTGCCAGCAATGAGCGGAGGCCCTCCTATAATTCACCCCTCCACTTT.

V and J are TRBV5-1 and TRBJ2-7, with 9 bases matching TRBD2. CDR1 is SGHRS and CDR2 is YFSETQ in the germline V gene. The CDR3 contains 16 residues. V trimming: 0 bases; J trimming: 2 bases; junction bases outside the gene matches: 6. CDR3 residues: CASSLARVAGAYEQYF. The DNA for the CDR3 is TGCGCCAGCAGCTTGGCCCGAGTAGCGGGGGCCTACGAGCAGTACTTC. Together with reference TRBV5-1 and TRBJ2-7, the CDR3 gives the full variable domain: KAGVTQTPRYLIKTRGQQVTLSCSPISGHRSVSWYQQTPGQGLQFLFEYFSETQRNKGNFPGRFSGRQFSNSRSEMNVSTLELGDSALYLCASSLARVAGAYEQYFGPGTRLTVT.

The chain links TRBV9 to TRBJ2-5, with TRBD1 matching over 8 bases. Unmatched junction bases numbered 12, after V lost 0 bases and J lost 5 bases. From germline, CDR1 is SGDLS and CDR2 YYNGEE. The CDR3 has 17 residues. The CDR3 sequence: CASSVDVPQGAVETQYF. As DNA, the CDR3 is TGTGCCAGCAGCGTAGATGTGCCCCAGGGGGCGGTGGAGACCCAGTACTTC.

The V gene is TRBV16, the J gene TRBJ1-5; D unresolved. CDR1 is KGHSY, CDR2 FQNENV, per germline. V was shortened by 2 bases and J by 8 bases, with 10 bases between the two germline ends. This CDR3 has 13 residues. The CDR3 DNA reads as TGTGCCAGCAGCCAAGGCAGGTTGGAGCCCCAGCATTTT. Encoded protein: CASSQGRLEPQHF.

This clone was observed a handful of times. The rearrangement links TRBV5-4 to TRBJ1-1, with TRBD1 as a possible D gene (6 bases). The CDR3 runs 14 residues. Germline lookup yields CDR1 SGHNT and CDR2 YYREEE (reference sequence). Trimming shortened V by 4 bases and J by 1 base, and 11 bases separated the two germline ends. As DNA, the CDR3 is TGTGCCAGCAGCCAACCGGGACAGAACACTGAAGCTTTCTTT. Translating it yields CASSQPGQNTEAFF.

This chain connects TRBV30 to TRBJ2-1, with 10 bases identical to TRBD2. The CDR3 spans 13 residues. Germline trimming cut 1 base from V and 14 bases from J; bases unmatched to any gene: 8. CDR1 and CDR2 from the germline V gene are GTSNPN and SVGIG (reference sequence). CDR3: CAWSADLAGVKFF. CDR3 coding DNA: TGTGCCTGGAGTGCCGATCTAGCGGGGGTAAAGTTCTTC.

The chain couples TRBV11-2 to TRBJ1-2; perhaps TRBD1 as D (6 bases). This CDR3 is built from 12 residues. Germline assignment: CDR1 SGHAT and CDR2 FQNNGV. V was pared by 4 bases and J by 6 bases, with 9 bases between. The CDR3 bases are TGTGCCAGCAGCTCCCAGGGGAATGGCTACACCTTC. Amino acid sequence: CASSSQGNGYTF.

The chain has TRBV5-6 and TRBJ1-2; 7 bases fit TRBD1. Trimming took 6 bases from V and 4 from J; bases not matched to a gene: 12. This CDR3 comprises 15 residues. Germline V CDR1 and CDR2: SGHDT, YYEEEE. The CDR3 nucleotides are TGTGCCAGCACCTTAGTGGACAGGAGCAGCTATGGCTACACCTTC. The encoded protein is CASTLVDRSSYGYTF.

CDR3 protein: CASSPSTGVVDTEAFF. The CDR3 nucleotides are TGTGCCAGCTCACCGTCGACAGGGGTCGTCGACACTGAAGCTTTCTTT. The chain carries TRBV18 and TRBJ1-1; 8 bases fit TRBD1. This CDR3 has 16 residues. After removal of 3 bases from V and 3 bases from J, the junction contained 9 bases not matched to a gene. Germline CDR1 reads KGHSH; CDR2 reads LQKENI.

This clone was detected only a few times. The CDR3 coding sequence is TGTGCCACCAGCACCGGGGAGGCAAATGAAAAACTGTTTTTT. Amino acids: CATSTGEANEKLFF. V gene TRBV15 combines with J gene TRBJ1-4; D uncertain. The CDR3 consists of 14 residues. V was trimmed by 4 bases and J by 5 bases, leaving 11 bases between them. Germline lookup yields CDR1 LNHNV and CDR2 YYDKDF (reference sequence).

This clone has just a few counts. V usage is TRBV4-1 and J usage is TRBJ2-1; 10 bases fit TRBD2. Trimming at V came to 8 bases and at J to 6 bases, leaving 13 bases not matched to a gene. Germline V gives CDR1 MGHRA, CDR2 YSYEKL. This CDR3 has 16 residues. The CDR3: CASAKQRGGLINEQFF. As DNA, the CDR3 is TGCGCCAGCGCCAAACAGCGGGGGGGCCTGATCAATGAGCAGTTCTTC.

CDR3 nucleotides: TGTGCCAGCAGCCGCGACAGGGCGCCCTACAATGAGCAGTTCTTC. Protein product: CASSRDRAPYNEQFF. The gene calls are TRBV7-7 and TRBJ2-1, with 7 bases that match TRBD1. V shed 5 bases and J 2 bases; nucleotides not matched to a gene: 6. The V gene's germline CDR1 is SSHAT and CDR2 FNYEAQ (reference sequence). CDR3 length: 15 amino acids.

The chain uses TRBV19 and TRBJ2-3; TRBD2 matches 7 bases. Germline assignment: CDR1 LNHDA and CDR2 SQIVND (reference sequence). The ends lost 8 bases at V and 6 bases at J; junction bases unmatched: 8. The length of the CDR3 is 13 residues. CDR3 sequence: CASSAGVHDTQYF. DNA of the CDR3: TGTGCCAGTTCGGCGGGGGTACACGATACGCAGTATTTT.

The chain has TRBV10-3 and TRBJ2-3, with D uncertain. The V end was cut by 0 bases, the J end by 11 bases, with 18 bases between. The CDR3 contains 15 residues. Germline V lookup: CDR1 ENHRY, CDR2 SYGVKD. The CDR3 DNA reads as TGTGCCATCAGTGAGTCGGCGGCCCCCCCCCGGCAGCAGTATTTT. This sequence encodes CAISESAAPPRQQYF.

The V gene is TRBV5-1, the J gene TRBJ1-1; D is perhaps TRBD1 (6 bases). Trimming removed 7 bases at V and 2 bases at J, with 15 bases between. The CDR3 length is 14 residues. Germline CDR1 SGHRS, CDR2 YFSETQ. This chain's CDR3 is CASEQGDGNTEAFF. The CDR3 DNA sequence: TGCGCCAGCGAACAGGGAGATGGAAACACTGAAGCTTTCTTT.

As to this clone: Relative to the germline gene, one junction end is altered; a read error may explain this. This sequence joins TRBV5-1 and TRBJ2-1, with 9 bases matching TRBD2. The CDR3 has 15 residues. Germline loops: CDR1 SGHRS, CDR2 YFSETQ. CDR3 sequence (DNA): TGCTCCAGCAGCTTGGGGGGCGGGGGGGCCTGGGAGCAGTTCTTC. This codes for CSSSLGGGGAWEQFF.

This clone was detected a few times. The rearrangement uses TRBV19 and TRBJ1-4; the match to TRBD1 covers 8 bases. Looked up from germline, CDR1 is LNHDA and CDR2 is SQIVND (reference sequence). Trimming removed 6 bases from V and 3 bases from J; junction bases left unmatched: 12. CDR3 length: 17 residues. The CDR3 nucleotides are TGTGCCAGTAGGTCGGACAGGGTCCCTGGGGCTAATGAAAAACTGTTTTTT. Its protein is CASRSDRVPGANEKLFF.

V gene TRBV4-2 combines with J gene TRBJ2-2; D remains ambiguous. The CDR3 length is 17 residues. Trimming shortened V by 0 bases and J by 3 bases, and 14 bases separated the two germline ends. CDR1 LGHNA and CDR2 YNFKEQ come from the germline V gene. CDR3 amino acids: CASSQDRRVLHTGELFF. CDR3 nucleotide sequence: TGTGCCAGCAGCCAAGACCGAAGAGTACTTCACACCGGGGAGCTGTTTTTT.

The chain recombines TRBV5-1 with TRBJ1-3; D is perhaps TRBD1 (6 bases). CDR1 is SGHRS, CDR2 YFSETQ, per germline. The V and J ends lost 3 bases and 0 bases respectively, with 10 bases between them. The CDR3 length is 15 residues. CDR3 bases: TGCGCCAGCAGCTCGTCAGGGGTCTCTGGAAACACCATATATTTT. This codes for CASSSSGVSGNTIYF.

V and J are TRBV4-1 and TRBJ1-2; no clear D gene. V lost 0 bases, J lost 4 bases, and 12 bases lay in between. The CDR3 totals 15 residues. Germline lookup yields CDR1 MGHRA and CDR2 YSYEKL. CDR3 sequence (DNA): TGCGCCAGCAGCCAAGAGAGCGTTCCCCTCTATGGCTACACCTTC. Translating it yields CASSQESVPLYGYTF.

The chain carries TRBV2 and TRBJ2-3; TRBD2 matches 11 bases. Losses at the gene ends were 2 bases for V and 5 bases for J; bases not matched to a gene: 3. CDR1 and CDR2 (germline): SNHLY, FYNNEI. The CDR3 loop spans 15 amino acids. The CDR3 reads CASSELAGGRDTQYF. The CDR3 region has the DNA TGTGCCAGCAGTGAACTAGCGGGGGGCCGAGATACGCAGTATTTT.

The V call is TRBV2, the J call TRBJ2-5, with TRBD1 matching 7 bases. CDR3 length equals 14 residues. Germline V gene lookup returns CDR1 SNHLY and CDR2 FYNNEI. J gave up 1 base and V 3 bases, and 2 bases lay outside the gene matches. As DNA, the CDR3 is TGTGCCAGCAGTGACCGGACAGGCCAAGAGACCCAGTACTTC. Residues: CASSDRTGQETQYF.

The chain uses TRBV29-1 and TRBJ2-7; weak D call: TRBD1 (7 bases). Germline CDR1 and CDR2: SQVTM and ANQGSEA. This CDR3 is 14 amino acids long. Trimming stripped 0 bases from V and 5 bases from J, with 14 bases between. This chain's CDR3 is CSVEDGGRGDEQYF. The DNA of the CDR3 is TGCAGCGTTGAAGATGGCGGCAGGGGGGACGAGCAGTACTTC.

This clone showed up just a few times. V gene TRBV7-2 combines with J gene TRBJ2-7; 10 bases agree with TRBD1. CDR1 is SGHTA, CDR2 FQGNSA, per germline. J lost 1 base, V lost 5 bases, and 5 bases had no gene match. The CDR3 runs to 15 residues. CDR3 in DNA: TGTGCCAGCAGCGCGGGACAGGGGTCTTCCTACGAGCAGTACTTC. Protein: CASSAGQGSSYEQYF.

This CDR3 reads CASALGTANTGELFF. The CDR3 DNA follows: TGTGCCAGCGCCTTAGGGACAGCGAACACCGGGGAGCTGTTTTTT. The chain is built from TRBV6-5 and TRBJ2-2; 7 bases agree with TRBD1. Trimming took 8 bases from V and 0 from J; bases not matched to a gene: 6. CDR3 size: 15 residues. CDR1 is MNHEY and CDR2 is SVGAGI in the germline V gene.

The J gene is TRBJ1-5, the V gene TRBV6-6; D remains ambiguous. Per the germline V gene, CDR1 is MNHNY and CDR2 is SVGAGI (reference sequence). This CDR3 has 12 amino acids. The V gene lost 8 bases and the J gene lost 6 bases, with 11 bases spanning the gap. CDR3 residues: CASWGEVQPQHF. CDR3 DNA: TGTGCCAGCTGGGGAGAGGTTCAGCCCCAGCATTTT.